Listed here are 3 T cell receptor beta chains from one sample, sequenced in a study of CD8 T cells in ankylosing spondylitis. Whole-study findings and limits: Roughly eight highly homologous variants made up a TCR beta motif that seemed to typify ankylosing spondylitis blood.

For these TCRs, the target antigens are not known. MiXCR, run by TCRdb on the 5' RACE reads, gives a single entry per CDR3 protein. The table records fewer than 750,000 distinct CDR3 sequences, under 20% of them present only once. The specimen was blood, either unsorted or a sorted T cell fraction (not recorded which). These receptors all come from a male donor with ankylosing spondylitis.

In its sample, this clonotype was seen many times. V and J are TRBV12-3 or TRBV12-4 and TRBJ2-3, with 7 bases aligning to TRBD1. After removal of 6 bases from V and 1 base from J, the junction contained 4 bases not matched to a gene. This CDR3 contains 14 residues. This CDR3 is CASRRGQGTDTQYF. CDR3 in DNA: TGTGCCAGCAGACGAGGACAGGGCACAGATACGCAGTATTTT.

This clonotype has only a few counts. In nucleotides, the CDR3 is TGTGCCAGTTGCGGGACCCACAATCAGCCCCAGCATTTT. Translating it yields CASCGTHNQPQHF. The chain couples TRBV28 to TRBJ1-5, with a weak D call TRBD1 (5 bases). Germline V gives CDR1 MDHEN, CDR2 SYDVKM. V lost 9 bases, J lost 3 bases, and 12 bases lay in between. The CDR3 is 13 amino acids.

This clonotype was observed a handful of times. The chain employs TRBV4-3 and TRBJ2-1, with D hard to call. The V end was cut by 0 bases, the J end by 2 bases, with 11 bases between. The CDR3 extends over 16 amino acids. Germline CDR1 and CDR2: LGHNA and YSLEER. CDR3 loop: CASSQDRSGAYNEQFF. As DNA, the CDR3 is TGCGCCAGCAGCCAAGACCGAAGTGGTGCCTACAATGAGCAGTTCTTC.